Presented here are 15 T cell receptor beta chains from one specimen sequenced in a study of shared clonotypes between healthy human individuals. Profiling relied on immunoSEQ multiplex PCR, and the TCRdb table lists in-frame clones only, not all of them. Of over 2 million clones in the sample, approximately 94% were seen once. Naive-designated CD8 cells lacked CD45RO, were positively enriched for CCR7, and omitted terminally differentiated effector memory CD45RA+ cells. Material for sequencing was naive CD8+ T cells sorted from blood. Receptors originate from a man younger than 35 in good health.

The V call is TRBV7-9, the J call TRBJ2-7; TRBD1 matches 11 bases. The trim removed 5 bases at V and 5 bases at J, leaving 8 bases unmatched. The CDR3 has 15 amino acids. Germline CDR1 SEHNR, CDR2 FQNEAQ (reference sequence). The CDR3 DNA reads TGTGCCAGCAGCCCACCCCGGACAGGGGGCCACGAGCAGTACTTC. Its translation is CASSPPRTGGHEQYF. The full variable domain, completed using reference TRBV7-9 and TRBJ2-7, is DTGVSQNPRHKITKRGQNVTFRCDPISEHNRLYWYRQTLGQGPEFLTYFQNEAQLEKSRLLSDRFSAERPKGSFSTLEIQRTEQGDSAMYLCASSPPRTGGHEQYFGPGTRLTVT.

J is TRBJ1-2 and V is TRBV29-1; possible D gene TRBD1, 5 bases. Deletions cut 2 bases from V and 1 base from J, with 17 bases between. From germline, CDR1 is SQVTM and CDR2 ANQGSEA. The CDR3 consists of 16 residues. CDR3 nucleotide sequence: TGCAGCGTTGAAATCATCGGCAGGGAGGATAACTATGGCTACACCTTC. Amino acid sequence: CSVEIIGREDNYGYTF. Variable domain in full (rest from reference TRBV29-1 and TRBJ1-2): SAVISQKPSRDICQRGTSLTIQCQVDSQVTMMFWYRQQPGQSLTLIATANQGSEATYESGFVIDKFPISRPNLTFSTLTVSNMSPEDSSIYLCSVEIIGREDNYGYTFGSGTRLTVV.

CDR3: CASSQDQGPESYEQYF. CDR3 sequence (DNA): TGCGCCAGCAGCCAAGATCAGGGACCAGAATCCTACGAGCAGTACTTC. This chain uses TRBV4-3 with TRBJ2-7; D may be TRBD1 or TRBD2 (5 bases each). Trimming took 0 bases from V and 1 from J, leaving 13 bases between them. Germline V gene lookup returns CDR1 LGHNA and CDR2 YSLEER. This CDR3 has 16 amino acids.

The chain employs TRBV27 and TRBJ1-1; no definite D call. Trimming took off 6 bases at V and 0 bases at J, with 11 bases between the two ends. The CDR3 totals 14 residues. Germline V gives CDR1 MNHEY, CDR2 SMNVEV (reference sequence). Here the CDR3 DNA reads TGTGCCAGCAGGGCCTCGACGGTGAACACTGAAGCTTTCTTT. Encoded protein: CASRASTVNTEAFF.

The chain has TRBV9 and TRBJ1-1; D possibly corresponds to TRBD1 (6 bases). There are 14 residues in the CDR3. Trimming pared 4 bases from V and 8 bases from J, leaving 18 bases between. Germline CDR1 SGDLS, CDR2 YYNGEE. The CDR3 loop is CASSPRGGAREAFF. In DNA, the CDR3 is TGTGCCAGCAGCCCTAGAGGGGGGGCTCGCGAAGCTTTCTTT.

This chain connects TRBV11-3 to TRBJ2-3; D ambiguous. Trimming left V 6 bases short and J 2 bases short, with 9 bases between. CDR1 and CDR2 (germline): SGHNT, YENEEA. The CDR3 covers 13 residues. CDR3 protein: CASSRGDTDTQYF. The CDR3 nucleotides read TGTGCCAGCAGTCGTGGGGACACAGATACGCAGTATTTT. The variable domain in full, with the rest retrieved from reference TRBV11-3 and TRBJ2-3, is EAGVVQSPRYKIIEKKQPVAFWCNPISGHNTLYWYLQNLGQGPELLIRYENEEAVDDSQLPKDRFSAERLKGVDSTLKIQPAELGDSAVYLCASSRGDTDTQYFGPGTRLTVL.

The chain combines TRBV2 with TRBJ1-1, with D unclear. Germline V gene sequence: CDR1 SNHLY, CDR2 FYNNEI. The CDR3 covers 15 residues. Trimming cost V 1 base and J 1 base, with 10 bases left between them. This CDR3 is CASSEGRTGNTEAFF. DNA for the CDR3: TGTGCCAGCAGTGAAGGGCGGACGGGGAACACTGAAGCTTTCTTT.

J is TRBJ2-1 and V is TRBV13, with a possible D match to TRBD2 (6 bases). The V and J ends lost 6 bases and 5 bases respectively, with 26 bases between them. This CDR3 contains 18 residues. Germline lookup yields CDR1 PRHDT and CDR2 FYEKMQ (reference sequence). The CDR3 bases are TGTGCCAGCAGACGTCACTATCCCGGGACTCCGGACCACAATGAGCAGTTCTTC. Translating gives CASRRHYPGTPDHNEQFF.

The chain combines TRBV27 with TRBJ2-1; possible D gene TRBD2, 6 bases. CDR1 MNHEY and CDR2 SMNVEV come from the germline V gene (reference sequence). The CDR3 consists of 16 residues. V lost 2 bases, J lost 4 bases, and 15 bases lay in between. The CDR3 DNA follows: TGTGCCAGCAGTTTAATCGGTCCGGCGGGGTACAATGAGCAGTTCTTC. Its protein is CASSLIGPAGYNEQFF.

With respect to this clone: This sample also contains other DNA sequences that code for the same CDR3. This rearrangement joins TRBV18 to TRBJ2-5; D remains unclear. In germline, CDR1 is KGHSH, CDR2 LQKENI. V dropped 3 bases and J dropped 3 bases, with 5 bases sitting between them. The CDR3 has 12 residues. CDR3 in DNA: TGTGCCAGCTCACCGAAAGAAGAGACCCAGTACTTC. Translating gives CASSPKEETQYF.

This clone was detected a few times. As DNA, the CDR3 is TGTGCCAGCAGTCAACAGGGAGGCCAGCCCCAGCATTTT. This sequence encodes CASSQQGGQPQHF. This chain links TRBV2 with TRBJ1-5; D is perhaps TRBD1 (6 bases). Looked up from germline, CDR1 is SNHLY and CDR2 is FYNNEI. V was pared by 5 bases and J by 7 bases, with 12 bases between. The CDR3 contains 13 residues.

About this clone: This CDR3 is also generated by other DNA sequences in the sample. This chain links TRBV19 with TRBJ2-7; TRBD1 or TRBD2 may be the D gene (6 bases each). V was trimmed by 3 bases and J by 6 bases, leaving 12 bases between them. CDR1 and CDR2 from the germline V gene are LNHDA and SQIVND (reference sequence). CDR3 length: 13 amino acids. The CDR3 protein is CASSIRTAGEQYF. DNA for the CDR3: TGTGCCAGTAGTATTAGGACAGCGGGCGAGCAGTACTTC. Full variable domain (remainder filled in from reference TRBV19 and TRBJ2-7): DGGITQSPKYLFRKEGQNVTLSCEQNLNHDAMYWYRQDPGQGLRLIYYSQIVNDFQKGDIAEGYSVSREKKESFPLTVTSAQKNPTAFYLCASSIRTAGEQYFGPGTRLTVT.

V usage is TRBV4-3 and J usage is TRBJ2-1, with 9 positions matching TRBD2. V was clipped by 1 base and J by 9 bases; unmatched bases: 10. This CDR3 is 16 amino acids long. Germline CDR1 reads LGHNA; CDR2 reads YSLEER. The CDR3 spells CASSQATGTSNAEQFF. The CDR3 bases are TGCGCCAGCAGCCAAGCGACAGGGACTAGCAATGCTGAGCAGTTCTTC.

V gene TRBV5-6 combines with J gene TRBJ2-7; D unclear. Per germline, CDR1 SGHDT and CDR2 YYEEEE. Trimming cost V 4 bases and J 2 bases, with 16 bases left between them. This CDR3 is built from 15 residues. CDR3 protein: CASSPPRTVTYEQYF. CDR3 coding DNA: TGTGCCAGCAGCCCCCCTCGGACGGTGACCTACGAGCAGTACTTC.

The CDR3 loop is CATSGSRADYNSPLHF. CDR3 bases: TGTGCCACCAGCGGGAGCAGAGCAGATTATAATTCACCCCTCCACTTT. The rearrangement uses TRBV15 and TRBJ1-6; D remains ambiguous. Per germline, CDR1 LNHNV and CDR2 YYDKDF (reference sequence). V was clipped by 5 bases and J by 4 bases, with 15 bases between them. The length of the CDR3 is 16 residues.